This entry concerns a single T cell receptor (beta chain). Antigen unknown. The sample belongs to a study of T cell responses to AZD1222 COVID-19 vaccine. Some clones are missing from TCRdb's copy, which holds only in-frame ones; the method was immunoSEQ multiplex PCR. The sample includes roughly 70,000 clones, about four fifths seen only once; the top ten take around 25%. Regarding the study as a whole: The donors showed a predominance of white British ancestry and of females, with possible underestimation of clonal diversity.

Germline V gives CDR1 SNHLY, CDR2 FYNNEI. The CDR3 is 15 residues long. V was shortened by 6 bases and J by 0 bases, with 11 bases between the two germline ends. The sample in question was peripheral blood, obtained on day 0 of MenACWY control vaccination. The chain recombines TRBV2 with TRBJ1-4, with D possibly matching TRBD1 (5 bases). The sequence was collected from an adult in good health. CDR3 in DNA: TGTGCCAGCAGGGCCAGACAGACAACTAATGAAAAACTGTTTTTT. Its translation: CASRARQTTNEKLFF.